These 20 T cell receptor beta chains came from one sample sequenced in a study of control samples from healthy donors and cancer patients (dated by TCRdb to 2020 to 2021). Libraries were built with the immunoSEQ multiplex PCR assay. TCRdb limited this immuneACCESS table to in-frame rearrangements with V and J called. A share of clones is missing; checked studies link under half to unresolved V genes, and the rest is unexplained. The sample table records some 140,000 clones; around nine tenths of these occur just once. The top ten clonotypes cover roughly 8.4% of the sample. Input material: blood. These TCRs come from a woman younger than 45 in good health.

This chain links TRBV12-3 or TRBV12-4 with TRBJ1-1; D is possibly TRBD1 (6 bases). The CDR3 covers 11 residues. The V end lost 3 bases, the J end lost 8 bases, and 7 bases lay between the germline ends. The DNA of the CDR3 is TGTGCCAGCAGTTTTGACAGGGAAGCTTTCTTT. This translates into CASSFDREAFF.

This clone was found a few times. The chain carries TRBV4-2 and TRBJ1-3; 9 nucleotides line up with TRBD1. Germline V lookup: CDR1 LGHNA, CDR2 YNFKEQ. Trimming at V came to 0 bases and at J to 4 bases, leaving 4 bases not matched to a gene. The CDR3 loop spans 16 amino acids. The CDR3 DNA is TGTGCCAGCAGCCAAGAACAGGGGGCGAGGGGAAACACCATATATTTT. Translation gives CASSQEQGARGNTIYF.

The rearrangement uses TRBV29-1 and TRBJ1-2; tentatively, D is TRBD1 (6 bases). The ends were cut back, 2 bases at V and 3 bases at J, with 10 bases in the middle. CDR1 SQVTM and CDR2 ANQGSEA come from the germline V gene. The CDR3 sequence is 13 residues long. Here the CDR3 reads CSVERQVHYGYTF. The CDR3 nucleotides read TGCAGCGTTGAACGACAGGTTCACTATGGCTACACCTTC.

The chain recombines TRBV7-9 with TRBJ1-5, with 7 bases lining up with TRBD1. Germline trimming cut 5 bases from V and 7 bases from J; bases unmatched to any gene: 8. This CDR3 has 14 residues. Germline CDR1 SEHNR, CDR2 FQNEAQ (reference sequence). Written as DNA, the CDR3 is TGTGCCAGCAGCGCTGACAGGGCGTCGCAGCCCCAGCATTTT. It is translated as CASSADRASQPQHF.

This clone was detected only once. The gene calls are TRBV15 and TRBJ2-1; D uncertain. CDR3 length: 16 amino acids. The V end was cut by 0 bases, the J end by 8 bases, with 17 bases between. CDR1 and CDR2 (germline): LNHNV, YYDKDF (reference sequence). The CDR3 loop reads CATSRDRAQRTHEQFF. The DNA of the CDR3 is TGTGCCACCAGCAGAGATCGGGCCCAACGCACCCATGAGCAGTTCTTC.

The V gene is TRBV18, the J gene TRBJ1-4, with D perhaps matching TRBD1 (5 bases). Trimming removed 1 base at V and 0 bases at J, with 9 bases between. The CDR3 runs to 16 residues. The germline gives CDR1 KGHSH, CDR2 LQKENI. The chain's CDR3 is CASSPQGSATNEKLFF. CDR3 DNA: TGTGCCAGCTCACCACAGGGGTCTGCAACTAATGAAAAACTGTTTTTT.

Written as DNA, the CDR3 is TGTGCCAGCAGCCAAGATTTGGGGGGACTAGTGCAAGAGACCCAGTACTTC. Protein product: CASSQDLGGLVQETQYF. The chain employs TRBV14 and TRBJ2-5, with 8 nucleotides matching TRBD2. The germline V gene encodes CDR1 SGHDN and CDR2 FVKESK. The junction had 8 bases not matched to a gene; V was cut back by 0 bases and J by 2 bases. CDR3 length: 17 residues.

V is TRBV9 and J is TRBJ2-5, with 10 positions matching TRBD1. Germline lookup yields CDR1 SGDLS and CDR2 YYNGEE. This CDR3 has 18 residues. J lost 4 bases, V lost 0 bases, and 12 bases had no gene match. In DNA, the CDR3 is TGTGCCAGCAGCGTAGCTATCGCGGGACAGGGGATTGGAGAGACCCAGTACTTC. Protein: CASSVAIAGQGIGETQYF.

This chain joins TRBV19 and TRBJ2-2; 12 bases map to TRBD1. The length of the CDR3 is 18 residues. Germline assignment: CDR1 LNHDA and CDR2 SQIVND (reference sequence). Trimming took 4 bases from V and 7 from J; bases not matched to a gene: 13. CDR3 in amino acids: CASSTRAGQGARIGELFF. In nucleotides, the CDR3 is TGTGCCAGTAGTACCCGCGCGGGACAGGGGGCGCGTATCGGGGAGCTGTTTTTT.

This clone has just one count. CDR3 region: CASSEREIAGGLDIQYF. CDR3 coding DNA: TGTGCCAGCAGTGAAAGGGAGATAGCGGGAGGTTTGGACATTCAGTACTTC. J is TRBJ2-4 and V is TRBV6-1; 10 bases agree with TRBD2. Per germline, CDR1 MNHNS and CDR2 SASEGT. Trimming cost V 2 bases and J 8 bases; bases outside gene matches: 12. The CDR3 extends over 17 amino acids.

A few counts support this clone. V gene TRBV7-2 combines with J gene TRBJ1-1, with a weak D call TRBD1 (5 bases). The CDR3 covers 15 residues. V lost 1 base and J 1 base, leaving 10 bases between the germline ends. Germline V lookup: CDR1 SGHTA, CDR2 FQGNSA. The CDR3 reads CASSLGGFRNTEAFF. As DNA, the CDR3 is TGTGCCAGCAGCTTAGGGGGGTTTAGGAACACTGAAGCTTTCTTT.

This sequence joins TRBV10-3 and TRBJ1-1; 8 positions agree with TRBD1. CDR1 is ENHRY, CDR2 SYGVKD, per germline. The CDR3 consists of 14 residues. Unmatched junction bases numbered 3, after V lost 4 bases and J lost 2 bases. The chain's CDR3 is CAISVGQGNTEAFF. DNA for the CDR3: TGTGCCATCAGTGTCGGACAGGGTAACACTGAAGCTTTCTTT.

This clone occurred once. V is TRBV21-1 and J is TRBJ1-1; TRBD1, as called in the table, went unchecked against the DNA. TRBV21-1 corresponds to a pseudogene. This CDR3 has 17 amino acids. This CDR3 reads CASTLSPGTGRDTEAFF. Here the CDR3 DNA reads TGTGCCAGCACCCTGAGTCCCGGGACAGGGAGGGACACTGAAGCTTTCTTT.

The gene calls are TRBV7-8 and TRBJ2-1, with D unresolved. Germline lookup yields CDR1 SGHVS and CDR2 FQNEAQ. The length of the CDR3 is 12 residues. Trimming shortened V by 5 bases and J by 8 bases, and 10 bases separated the two germline ends. CDR3 sequence (DNA): TGTGCCAGCAGCCCATCCAGCGATGAGCAGTTCTTC. It translates to CASSPSSDEQFF.

This chain links TRBV11-3 with TRBJ2-1, with D perhaps TRBD1 or TRBD2 (5 bases each). CDR1 is SGHNT and CDR2 is YENEEA in the germline V gene. V gave up 4 bases and J gave up 8 bases, with 12 bases separating them. CDR3 size: 13 residues. The CDR3 DNA is TGTGCCAGCAGCTCGGGACCAGTACATGAGCAGTTCTTC. This gives the protein CASSSGPVHEQFF.

The chain recombines TRBV19 with TRBJ1-4; D remains unclear. The V and J ends lost 6 bases and 7 bases respectively, with 12 bases between them. The CDR3 contains 13 residues. Germline loops: CDR1 LNHDA, CDR2 SQIVND (reference sequence). CDR3 DNA: TGTGCCAGTAGGGAGCGACCGGGTGAAAAACTGTTTTTT. Translated, it gives CASRERPGEKLFF.

With respect to this clone: One junction end disagrees with the germline gene, perhaps due to a read error. This chain links TRBV4-1 with TRBJ1-5; D gene ambiguous. CDR1 is MGHRA and CDR2 is YSYEKL in the germline V gene. The CDR3 is made up of 13 amino acids. CDR3 DNA: TGCGCCAGCAGCCAAGATAGCTATCAGCCCCAGCATTTT. It codes for CASSQDSYQPQHF.

This clone came up once. The chain joins TRBV6-5 to TRBJ1-2; a possible D gene is TRBD1 (5 bases). Trimming took 5 bases from V and 2 from J, leaving 12 bases between them. CDR3 length equals 14 residues. Germline V gene lookup returns CDR1 MNHEY and CDR2 SVGAGI. CDR3 sequence: CASSPQESNYGYTF. CDR3 coding DNA: TGTGCCAGCAGTCCACAGGAGTCGAACTATGGCTACACCTTC.

The chain employs TRBV5-1 and TRBJ2-6; no definite D call. This CDR3 contains 15 residues. Germline lookup yields CDR1 SGHRS and CDR2 YFSETQ. V was cut by 3 bases and J by 0 bases, with 7 bases left in between. The CDR3 DNA is TGCGCCAGCAGCTCAACTACCTCTGGGGCCAACGTCCTGACTTTC. This gives the protein CASSSTTSGANVLTF.

The chain carries TRBV6-6 and TRBJ2-1; D possibly corresponds to TRBD2 (5 bases). Germline CDR1 is MNHNY and CDR2 is SVGAGI (reference sequence). The CDR3 is made up of 11 amino acids. V lost 4 bases and J 10 bases, leaving 8 bases between the germline ends. CDR3 loop: CASSSREEQFF. The CDR3 DNA reads as TGTGCCAGCAGTTCGAGGGAGGAGCAGTTCTTC.